This T cell receptor beta chain was retrieved from a study of cytomegalovirus exposure and HLA in healthy donors (TCRdb year 2017). As for the study more broadly: An earlier analysis of roughly 570 of the donors reported about 300 Gb of sequence data and 95 million to 140 million unique TCR beta sequences obtained from some 200 million T cells. About 300 gigabases of sequencing data and 70 million to 100 million unique TCR sequences made up an early release that covered about 640 HLA-typed donors. Among the approximately 400 genotyped donors, approximately 76% belonged to the genetic ancestry cluster associated with self-reported Caucasian donors. The aim of the study was to test whether cataloging public T cell receptors could identify signatures of past pathogen exposure. Using immunosequencing, the study profiled T cell repertoires from some 670 subjects and related those repertoires to cytomegalovirus serostatus. Besides the first cohort of roughly 700 subjects, a separate validation cohort made up of over 95 different subjects was used. High-throughput TCR immunosequencing, statistical association of individual TCRs with disease status, and machine learning were combined to predict cytomegalovirus infection status. In a later analysis, previously published TCR beta repertoires from more than 500 donors were re-analyzed and high-resolution HLA genotyping was added so that TCR occurrence patterns could be studied. In the later analysis, no new phenotypic data were used to find candidate immune exposures; instead, reliance was placed on TCR beta sequences and their occurrence across donors. In an earlier analysis of several hundred of the donors, high-throughput TCR beta sequencing was used to judge whether each TCR beta V gene segment behaved as functional or pseudogenic. Donor age, sex, ethnicity and CMV serostatus were compiled alongside the repertoire data. A later genetic analysis took genome-wide SNP genotypes for about three fifths of the roughly 700 donors and used that subset as a discovery cohort. Every repertoire in the discovery cohort had been generated on one and the same sequencing platform. HLA typing covered class I and class II loci at four-digit resolution. Typing coverage differed by locus: A, B, C, DRB1 and DQB1 were typed in about 629-640 donors, DQA1 in around 500, DPA1 in 600 to 610, and DPB1 in just under 490. Four or five DR-DQ haplotypes were handled as single units for association and clustering because linkage in the cohort was strong. On average, around 240,000 unique TCR beta nucleotide sequences were sequenced per donor among some 430 genotyped donors of the cohort, with 15% to 20% of those sequences being non-productive. The study at large found these results: The cohort was sequenced for TCR beta chains only, and without alpha or paired-chain data the features that could be detected were limited. A later analysis reported that several top co-occurrence clusters appeared linked to parvovirus B19, influenza, CMV and Epstein-Barr virus. According to a later analysis, most CMV-associated TCR beta chains appeared to be HLA-restricted, and the HLA associations seemed to be driven largely by CMV exposure. The presence/absence analyses assumed that sequencing depth was roughly uniform across donors, and that assumption may not be true. In a later analysis, HLA-associated TCR beta chains showed more clonal expansion and lower generation probabilities than non-associated chains that were equally common. The authors suggested that the approach could potentially be generalized to other disease states and immunological phenotypes. In the study, some 160 TCR beta chains were listed as associated with cytomegalovirus. In a later analysis, TCR association rates were found to vary across HLA loci, with the most associated TCRs seen for DRB1 alleles and the fewest for HLA-C alleles. Three of the identified cytomegalovirus-associated TCR beta chains were confirmed in vitro to be specific for cytomegalovirus antigens. A cluster of highly shared sequence variants was judged likely to be a technical artifact of the sequencing pipeline. HLA typing was unavailable for some donors at each locus, so association tests used only the typed subset. While some public TCRs were present in many individuals, most TCR sequences turned up only very rarely across donors. The classifier was reported to diagnose cytomegalovirus status with high specificity and sensitivity in both the original and validation cohorts. Correlated functional status among segregating V segments might be attributable to linkage disequilibrium, but an unknown experimental factor could not be ruled out. Broadly in line with IMGT annotations, most TCR beta V segments showed up in productive rearrangements about 87% or about 30% of the time in an earlier analysis of several hundred of the donors. The only immune exposure information available for the cohort was CMV serostatus. Approximately 18 rarely observed V segments, including chromosome 9 orphons, were excluded from the earlier analysis of 550 to 700 of the donors because counts were too low. In a later analysis, 15,000 to 20,000 TCR beta sequences were associated with specific HLA alleles at a false discovery rate of 0.05. In a later genetic analysis, a missense DCLRE1C variant was associated with V-gene and J-gene trimming of TCR beta chains, and the association was replicated in an independent cohort. In a later genetic analysis, fewer N-insertions in productive TCRs were reported among donors in an Asian-associated ancestry cluster than the roughly 700-donor mean. A further reported finding was that TCR beta sequences accurately predicted the HLA-A and HLA-B alleles for most subjects in the first cohort. Assigning TCR associations to individual alleles was difficult when HLA alleles, especially DR and DQ, strongly co-occurred. The 87-base-pair reads could not distinguish some IMGT-functional V segments, including TRBV6-2 and TRBV6-3, so those segments were excluded.

Notes on this clone: Its binding antigen is unknown. One base away there is no much larger clone; base qualities are not given.

The cohort consisted of hundreds of healthy bone marrow donors. At the time of sampling, every cohort member was nominally healthy, though immune exposures that went unrecorded were likely present. The donor tested CMV seropositive and was one of the 289 seropositive cohort members. A peripheral blood sample was collected from each donor, and TCR beta sequencing was performed on peripheral blood mononuclear cells. The Qiagen DNeasy Blood Extraction Kit was used to extract genomic DNA from the blood cell samples. The CDR3 has 13 amino acids, counting the end cysteine and phenylalanine. Only CDR3 DNA is held: 39 bases, read in frame from base 1. CDR1 and CDR2 were assigned from the germline V gene (reference sequence) as SGHNT and YYREEE. Receptors were amplified or captured by the immunoSEQ multiplex PCR assay. A mixture of 60 forward primers for TCR Vbeta segments and 13 reverse primers for TCR Jbeta segments was used in the multiplex PCR. A multiplex PCR assay on genomic DNA amplified the CDR3 region of rearranged TCR beta genes. The amplified TCR beta libraries were sequenced on the Illumina HiSeq System as 87-base-pair reads. In the original analysis: Across the 670 or so repertoires, a later analysis counted approximately 75 million unique TCR beta chains, roughly 11 million of which were shared by at least two donors. A nearest-neighbor algorithm error-corrected the raw reads and collapsed the reads into unique sequences, merging closely related sequences to remove PCR and sequencing errors. Alignment of CDR3 sequences to IMGT reference sequences was used to assign V, D and J gene segments. For a sequence to be retained, at least a six-nucleotide match to both a V gene segment and a J gene segment was required. A rearrangement counted as productive if the CDR3 had no stop codons and remained in frame with V and J, and every other rearrangement counted as non-productive. CDR3 was defined by IMGT convention, running from the second conserved V-encoded cysteine to the conserved J-encoded phenylalanine. Sequences without an unambiguous match to a single V gene segment were excluded from the earlier analysis of approximately 600 of the donors. In an earlier analysis of approximately 550 of the donors, V segments were called functional above 56.7% productive rearrangements and were called segregating when the between-donor standard deviation exceeded 5%. A statistical classification framework was developed to diagnose cytomegalovirus status using the catalog of TCR beta chain sequences. In a later analysis, TCR nucleotide sequences were compared against IMGT/GENE-DB human TR gene sequences so that V and J genes could be assigned. The TCRdist pipeline was used in a later analysis to assign CDR3 sequences and most-parsimonious VDJ recombination scenarios. In a later analysis, each TCR beta chain was defined by its CDR3 amino acid sequence together with its V-gene family, and reads lacking a unique V-gene family were excluded. To address suspected cross-contamination and a sequencing artifact, a later analysis removed 550 to 750 highly shared, low-generation-probability nucleotide sequences. For each public chain, a later analysis derived a clonal expansion index from normalized ranks of inferred template counts within each repertoire. In a later analysis, generation probabilities were computed using a VDJ recombination model fitted to out-of-frame rearrangements, and the results were checked against IGoR. In a later analysis, hypergeometric tests were used to score TCR-TCR, TCR-HLA and TCR-CMV co-occurrence, with a repertoire-size bias correction applied to TCR pairs. To estimate false discovery rates, a later analysis permuted the HLA or CMV assignments 20 times. In a later analysis, co-occurring TCRs were grouped with DBSCAN, and TCRdist sequence similarity was added when clustering was performed within HLA-allele-positive subsets. Repertoires with fewer than 30,000 or more than 120,000 public chains, plus five repertoires with anomalous nucleotide sharing, were excluded from co-occurrence clustering. This immuneACCESS table, as held by TCRdb, lists in-frame sequences with V and J called but not all clones. Of the missing ones, under half trace to an unresolved V gene in checked studies; the others have no known cause. V and J calls and clone size are those listed in that table; D and trimming were worked out from the DNA. This sample is represented by about 120,000 clones; nearly 80% of them were singletons. Clones ranked in the top ten supply around 3.3% of the sample.

This chain joins TRBV5-4 to TRBJ2-5; possibly the D gene is TRBD1, per 5 matching bases. Matching the DNA end better, TRBJ2-7 makes the J call doubtful. The sequenced sample was PBMCs. This clonotype was obtained from a woman in her twenties or thirties in good health and CMV-seropositive. The sequenced DNA is TGTGCCAGCAGCTTCCAGGGTAGGTACGAGCAGTACTTC. It encodes CASSFQGRYEQYF.